This T cell receptor beta chain was sequenced for a study of blood T cell repertoires in COVID-19. For the study at large: Sites in the United States, Italy and Spain provided acute and convalescent COVID-19 samples. PBMCs, B-cell-depleted T cells, or T cells were the source of the cDNA or gDNA that made up the material.

The CDR3 length is 15 residues. Looked up from germline, CDR1 is LNHDA and CDR2 is SQIVND (reference sequence). Trimming removed 5 bases from V and 7 bases from J; junction bases left unmatched: 11. In the authors' methods: The assay estimated nucleated cells by amplifying reference gene primers. Some clones are missing from TCRdb's copy, which holds only in-frame ones; the method was immunoSEQ multiplex PCR. The DNA gave D and trimming, while V, J and clone size come from that table. The sample includes fewer than 120,000 clones, around 90% of them seen just once. Source material: peripheral blood. The rearrangement uses TRBV19 and TRBJ1-2; 9 nucleotides agree with TRBD1. The TCR sequence derives from a woman in her forties or fifties with acute or convalescent COVID-19. The CDR3 DNA follows: TGTGCCAGTAGTTCGACAGGGGGGCCGCGCTCTGGCTACACCTTC. It translates to CASSSTGGPRSGYTF.